The clone carrying this T cell receptor (beta chain) has more than one count but fewer than ten. Its cognate antigen is unknown. The CDR3 has 14 residues. Deletions cut 4 bases from V and 4 bases from J, with 11 bases between. Germline V lookup: CDR1 MNHNS, CDR2 SASEGT. Clinical symptoms, serum thyroxine and TRAb, thyroid ultrasound and orbital computed tomography together formed the diagnostic basis. The data belong to a study of T cells in Graves' hyperthyroidism and ophthalmopathy. The wider study: Peripheral blood was collected at initial diagnosis, before any treatment.

Study-level results: Appearing also in blood were most of the thyroid clonotypes expanded above 0.001.

RNA transcripts were the template for amplifying TCR beta CDR3 regions. Researchers ran a first-round RT-PCR on the TCR CDR3 using the HTBI primer set. TCRdb re-analysed the multiplex PCR reads in MiXCR, keeping a single row per CDR3 protein. The table records hundreds of thousands of distinct CDR3 sequences, about 20% of them present only once. The V and J genes are TRBV6-1 and TRBJ2-1; tentatively, D is TRBD2 (6 bases). This receptor was taken from a man in his forties with Graves' ophthalmopathy. Material: blood. CDR3 residues: CASSASGGYNEQFF. The CDR3 DNA sequence: TGTGCCAGCAGTGCCTCCGGGGGATACAATGAGCAGTTCTTC.